A single sample gave rise to the 23 T cell receptor beta chains below, sequenced in a study of control samples from healthy donors and cancer patients. Generated by immunoSEQ multiplex PCR, the TCRdb table keeps only in-frame clones and is missing some. Here the sample spans hundreds of thousands of clones, around 80% being singletons. The sequencing input was PBMCs. The receptors originated from a woman aged 60-70 years with lung cancer.

The chain has TRBV28 and TRBJ1-6, with TRBD1 matching 8 bases. The CDR3 has 15 amino acids. With 7 bases clipped from V and 7 bases from J, the junction kept 9 bases outside the gene matches. Germline-derived CDR1 and CDR2 are MDHEN and SYDVKM. CDR3 DNA: TGTGCCAGCACCCCTTCAGGGGGCGAGAATTCACCCCTCCACTTT. It encodes CASTPSGGENSPLHF.

The chain is built from TRBV27 and TRBJ2-2; 10 nucleotides agree with TRBD2. The V segment lost 5 bases and the J segment 6 bases; nucleotides outside the gene matches: 6. The CDR3 consists of 15 residues. Germline CDR1 MNHEY, CDR2 SMNVEV (reference sequence). CDR3 coding DNA: TGTGCCAGCAGTAGCGGGAGGGGCGGGGCCGGGGAGCTGTTTTTT. It specifies CASSSGRGGAGELFF.

The chain has TRBV18 and TRBJ1-4; D may be TRBD1 (6 bases). This CDR3 is built from 14 residues. Germline V CDR1 and CDR2: KGHSH, LQKENI. The V end was cut by 6 bases, the J end by 1 base, with 9 bases between. Here the CDR3 reads CASSPRGTNEKLFF. The CDR3 DNA reads TGTGCCAGCTCCCCCAGGGGAACTAATGAAAAACTGTTTTTT. Together with reference TRBV18 and TRBJ1-4, the CDR3 gives the full variable domain: NAGVMQNPRHLVRRRGQEARLRCSPMKGHSHVYWYRQLPEEGLKFMVYLQKENIIDESGMPKERFSAEFPKEGPSILRIQQVVRGDSAAYFCASSPRGTNEKLFFGSGTQLSVL.

The chain couples TRBV20-1 to TRBJ1-5; unclear D gene. The CDR3 covers 12 residues. V shed 3 bases and J shed 6 bases, with 9 bases lying between them. Germline V CDR1 and CDR2: DFQATT, SNEGSKA (reference sequence). Here the CDR3 reads CSASFLGQPQHF. As DNA, the CDR3 is TGCAGTGCTAGTTTTCTAGGTCAGCCCCAGCATTTT.

There are a few counts of this clone. The J gene is TRBJ1-2, the V gene TRBV18; D is unclear. The V end was cut by 3 bases, the J end by 0 bases, with 11 bases between. There are 15 residues in the CDR3. Germline V gives CDR1 KGHSH, CDR2 LQKENI. CDR3 DNA sequence: TGTGCCAGCTCACCGGCCCTTAGTACTAACTATGGCTACACCTTC. This sequence encodes CASSPALSTNYGYTF.

The DNA for the CDR3 is TGTGCCAGCAGTCCCGGGACAGGGGTCACAGATACGCAGTATTTT. Its translation: CASSPGTGVTDTQYF. V is TRBV2 and J is TRBJ2-3; 10 positions agree with TRBD1. Per the germline V gene, CDR1 is SNHLY and CDR2 is FYNNEI. This CDR3 comprises 15 residues. V dropped 5 bases and J dropped 2; count of bases not matched to a gene: 4.

The table lists this clone with a count of one. J is TRBJ2-1 and V is TRBV5-1; TRBD1 matches 9 bases. This CDR3 has 15 amino acids. Trimming took 2 bases from V and 3 from J; bases not matched to a gene: 3. Germline CDR1 and CDR2: SGHRS and YFSETQ. CDR3 sequence reads: CASSFGDRDYNEQFF. Here the CDR3 DNA reads TGCGCCAGCAGCTTTGGGGACAGGGACTACAATGAGCAGTTCTTC.

The chain links TRBV7-9 to TRBJ2-3, with D perhaps matching TRBD2 (5 bases). This CDR3 is built from 13 residues. CDR1 and CDR2 from the germline V gene are SEHNR and FQNEAQ (reference sequence). Trimming took 6 bases from V and 4 from J, leaving 11 bases between them. In DNA, the CDR3 is TGTGCCAGCAGTCTCACCGGGGCAGATACGCAGTATTTT. Amino acids: CASSLTGADTQYF.

The chain carries TRBV7-9 and TRBJ1-1, with 7 bases that match TRBD1. The V segment lost 4 bases and the J segment 6 bases; nucleotides outside the gene matches: 5. CDR1 and CDR2 (germline): SEHNR, FQNEAQ (reference sequence). CDR3 length equals 13 residues. The CDR3 here is CASSSWTGPEAFF. The CDR3 DNA is TGTGCCAGCAGCTCCTGGACAGGACCTGAAGCTTTCTTT.

The chain links TRBV9 to TRBJ1-2; no clear D. The V and J ends lost 0 bases and 0 bases respectively, with 6 bases between them. This CDR3 is 14 amino acids long. Germline lookup yields CDR1 SGDLS and CDR2 YYNGEE. CDR3 nucleotide sequence: TGTGCCAGCAGCGTAGATAGCACTAACTATGGCTACACCTTC. It codes for CASSVDSTNYGYTF.

The rearrangement joins TRBV10-3 to TRBJ1-1; 10 positions agree with TRBD1. This CDR3 spans 14 amino acids. Per germline, CDR1 ENHRY and CDR2 SYGVKD. The junction had 0 bases not matched to a gene; V was cut back by 2 bases and J by 3 bases. The CDR3 bases are TGTGCCATCAGTGAGGGACAGGGGGACACTGAAGCTTTCTTT. It translates to CAISEGQGDTEAFF.

The V gene is TRBV5-1, the J gene TRBJ2-1, with D tentatively TRBD2 (6 bases). Germline CDR1 and CDR2: SGHRS and YFSETQ. Trimming pared 2 bases from V and 4 bases from J, leaving 16 bases between. The CDR3 is 16 amino acids. This CDR3 is CASSLSPGLEYNEQFF. The CDR3 DNA follows: TGCGCCAGCAGCTTAAGCCCGGGACTGGAGTACAATGAGCAGTTCTTC.

The gene calls are TRBV7-8 and TRBJ2-2; D remains unclear. Trimming took off 7 bases at V and 5 bases at J, with 20 bases between the two ends. Germline values: CDR1 SGHVS, CDR2 FQNEAQ. The CDR3 is 16 amino acids. The CDR3 loop is CASISTRTLLTGELFF. In DNA form, the CDR3 reads TGTGCCAGCATTTCGACGAGGACCCTTTTAACCGGGGAGCTGTTTTTT.

The V and J genes are TRBV2 and TRBJ2-4, with D hard to call. V was shortened by 4 bases and J by 8 bases, with 18 bases between the two germline ends. This CDR3 has 15 amino acids. In germline, CDR1 is SNHLY, CDR2 FYNNEI. This CDR3 reads CASSGGFNPFDIQYF. CDR3 DNA: TGTGCCAGCAGTGGGGGTTTTAACCCCTTTGACATTCAGTACTTC.

This sequence joins TRBV10-3 and TRBJ2-7, with 11 bases matching TRBD2. This CDR3 has 15 amino acids. Germline V lookup: CDR1 ENHRY, CDR2 SYGVKD. The J segment lost 2 bases and the V segment lost 6 bases, leaving 6 bases of the junction unmatched. This chain's CDR3 is CAIRKGLAATYEQYF. The CDR3 DNA is TGTGCCATCAGGAAGGGACTAGCGGCAACCTACGAGCAGTACTTC.

The count of this clone is one. The chain links TRBV10-1 to TRBJ1-1; 7 nucleotides agree with TRBD1. V trimming: 3 bases; J trimming: 5 bases; junction bases outside the gene matches: 9. CDR1 and CDR2 (germline): WNHNN, SYGVQD (reference sequence). This CDR3 has 15 residues. CDR3 amino acids: CASSDPGTAGTEAFF. In nucleotides, the CDR3 is TGCGCCAGCAGTGACCCGGGGACAGCTGGTACTGAAGCTTTCTTT.

The rearrangement links TRBV25-1 to TRBJ2-7, with 8 bases aligning to TRBD1. CDR3 length: 16 amino acids. Trimming removed 0 bases from V and 2 bases from J; junction bases left unmatched: 6. The germline V gene has CDR1 MGHDK and CDR2 SYGVNS. CDR3 protein: CASSEYGQGKTYEQYF. The CDR3 DNA reads TGTGCCAGCAGTGAATATGGACAGGGAAAGACCTACGAGCAGTACTTC.

This clone was found a few times. The rearrangement links TRBV9 to TRBJ2-7; D possibly corresponds to TRBD1 (6 bases). This CDR3 region has 14 residues. With 0 bases removed from V and 3 bases from J, the gap between germline ends came to 10 bases. Germline assignment: CDR1 SGDLS and CDR2 YYNGEE. CDR3 loop: CASSVDGGYYEQYF. CDR3 in DNA: TGTGCCAGCAGCGTAGATGGGGGCTACTACGAGCAGTACTTC.

The chain has TRBV6-6 and TRBJ1-5; D gene ambiguous. V shed 6 bases and J shed 0 bases, with 9 bases lying between them. The CDR3 sequence is 14 residues long. The germline V gene has CDR1 MNHNY and CDR2 SVGAGI (reference sequence). As DNA, the CDR3 is TGTGCCAGCAGCCGCGATTATAGCAATCAGCCCCAGCATTTT. This encodes CASSRDYSNQPQHF.

The table lists this clone with a count of one. The rearrangement joins TRBV11-2 to TRBJ1-6; the D gene is possibly TRBD1 (5 bases). Germline V lookup: CDR1 SGHAT, CDR2 FQNNGV. This CDR3 has 16 residues. The V end lost 0 bases, the J end lost 9 bases, and 15 bases lay between the germline ends. This CDR3 is CASSLDRAGLFSPLHF. The CDR3 coding sequence is TGTGCCAGCAGCTTAGATCGGGCAGGGCTTTTTTCACCCCTCCACTTT. Looking up the rest from reference TRBV11-2 and TRBJ1-6 gives the full variable domain: EAGVAQSPRYKIIEKRQSVAFWCNPISGHATLYWYQQILGQGPKLLIQFQNNGVVDDSQLPKDRFSAERLKGVDSTLKIQPAKLEDSAVYLCASSLDRAGLFSPLHFGNGTRLTVT.

This clone has a handful of counts. CDR3 loop: CASSPLATFYEQYF. In nucleotides, the CDR3 is TGTGCCAGCAGTCCCCTAGCGACCTTCTACGAGCAGTACTTC. The chain joins TRBV2 to TRBJ2-7; TRBD2 is a possible D gene (6 bases). V lost 5 bases, J lost 3 bases, and 14 bases lay in between. Germline V gene sequence: CDR1 SNHLY, CDR2 FYNNEI. The CDR3 runs to 14 residues.

This clone appeared a single time. DNA for the CDR3: TGTGCCAGCAGCCCATCAGGCAGGGCCGGTGAGCAGTTCTTC. This codes for CASSPSGRAGEQFF. V is TRBV7-3 and J is TRBJ2-1, with D maybe TRBD1 (5 bases). The CDR3 runs 14 residues. With 5 bases removed from V and 9 bases from J, the gap between germline ends came to 17 bases. Germline loops: CDR1 SGHTA, CDR2 FQGTGA.

The chain employs TRBV3-1 (or the pseudogene TRBV3-2) and TRBJ1-2; TRBD1 might be the D (5 bases). V was pared by 6 bases and J by 5 bases, with 19 bases between. Germline CDR1 is LGHDT and CDR2 is YNNKEL (reference sequence). CDR3 length: 15 residues. DNA of the CDR3: TGTGCCAGCAGGGACCAGGGCAGGGCAGGGTATGGCTACACCTTC. It codes for CASRDQGRAGYGYTF.